This T cell receptor beta chain is drawn from a study of early T cells in non-severe SARS-CoV-2 infection (dated by TCRdb to about 2021). Regarding the research as a whole: Bulk RNA from unsorted whole blood was used for TCR sequencing, so alpha and beta chains could not be paired.

This clonotype has a count of ten or more. The target of this receptor is not known. Base qualities are not provided; no much larger clone lies one nucleotide away. Library prep was done by 5' RACE. TCRdb records NextSeq 500 as the sequencer. In the TCR library protocol, unique molecular identifiers were attached to individual cDNA molecules to correct for PCR bias and sequencing error. Both TCR alpha and beta chains were sequenced, and tight co-correlation was observed between alpha and beta sequence abundances in each sample. From the authors' description of their analysis: Decombinator V4 was used to annotate the V gene, J gene and CDR3 of the TCR sequences. Expanded TCRs were defined as changing significantly between any two time points under a Poisson model with p below 0.0001. TCR abundances were normalised to the total number of TCRs sequenced in each sample and reported as counts per million. VDJdb, accessed 1 November 2021, was searched for CMV, EBV and SARS-CoV-2 annotated TCRs, excluding TCRs annotated for multiple antigens. TCRdb trimmed the raw reads at Q25, called clones with MiXCR and kept productive beta chains. One record per CDR3 amino acid sequence lists the most common genes and DNA. TCRdb, not the original authors, processed these V and J calls. The sample table holds 45,000 to 60,000 distinct CDR3 sequences, of which more than 7% were seen once. Of the sample, approximately 3.6% falls within the top ten clones.

Set within a cohort of healthcare workers in London, UK, this nested case-control study involved weekly PCR testing of nasopharyngeal swabs along with blood sampling. Healthcare workers were recruited between 23 and 31 March 2020, during the week of the UK lockdown, and were followed weekly for up to roughly 15 weeks. General findings and caveats noted by the study authors: Matching against VDJdb was skewed toward anti-spike CD8 responses, likely underestimated virus-specific expansions, and missed private and CD4 specificities.

The sequence was obtained from an adult who was a healthcare worker with PCR-confirmed SARS-CoV-2 infection or an uninfected control (not recorded which). Sequenced sample: whole blood.

For the CDR3, the sequence is CSAHPGQGATYEQYF. The DNA is as follows: TGCAGTGCTCACCCGGGACAGGGGGCAACCTACGAGCAGTACTTC. The chain employs TRBV20-1 and TRBJ2-7; 12 central bases correspond to TRBD1. Unmatched junction bases come to 7, with V trimmed by 5 bases and J by 2 bases. From the cysteine up to the phenylalanine, the CDR3 has a length of 15 residues. The CDR3 DNA has 45 bases and is translated from base 1. The germline V gene encodes CDR1 DFQATT and CDR2 SNEGSKA (reference sequence).